What follows describes a single T cell receptor (beta chain). The data were obtained in a study of blood T cell repertoires in COVID-19. Across the whole study: Nucleic acid was either cDNA or gDNA, and it came from T cells, B-cell-depleted T cells, or PBMCs.

TCRdb's table, derived via immunoSEQ multiplex PCR, lists solely in-frame clones and lacks some. The sample lists 380,000 or so clones, roughly 80% occurring once. The CDR3 extends over 19 amino acids. The germline CDR1 and CDR2 sequences are LNHDA and SQIVND (reference sequence). Between the trimmed V and J ends, which lost 5 bases and 1 base, there was a span of 26 bases. The sequence derives from a human donor with acute or convalescent COVID-19. The donor label of this sample is uncertain. This sequence joins TRBV19 and TRBJ1-2; TRBD1 might be the D (5 bases). Sequenced input: peripheral blood. CDR3 sequence reads: CASSPSEGRLGGLNYGYTF. CDR3 DNA: TGTGCCAGTAGTCCCAGTGAAGGCCGACTTGGGGGACTTAACTATGGCTACACCTTC.